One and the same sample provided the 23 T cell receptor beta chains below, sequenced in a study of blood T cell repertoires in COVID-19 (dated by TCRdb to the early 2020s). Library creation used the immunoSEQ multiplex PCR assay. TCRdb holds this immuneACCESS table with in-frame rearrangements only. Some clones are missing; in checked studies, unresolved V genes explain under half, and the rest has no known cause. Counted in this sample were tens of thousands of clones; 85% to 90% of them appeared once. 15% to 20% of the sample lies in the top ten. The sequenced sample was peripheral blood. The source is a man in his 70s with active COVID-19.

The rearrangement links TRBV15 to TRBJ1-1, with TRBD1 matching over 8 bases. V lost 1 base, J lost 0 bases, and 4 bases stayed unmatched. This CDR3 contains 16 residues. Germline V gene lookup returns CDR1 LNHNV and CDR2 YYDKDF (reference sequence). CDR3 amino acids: CATSRAQGAMNTEAFF. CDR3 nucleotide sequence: TGTGCCACCAGCAGAGCCCAGGGGGCGATGAACACTGAAGCTTTCTTT.

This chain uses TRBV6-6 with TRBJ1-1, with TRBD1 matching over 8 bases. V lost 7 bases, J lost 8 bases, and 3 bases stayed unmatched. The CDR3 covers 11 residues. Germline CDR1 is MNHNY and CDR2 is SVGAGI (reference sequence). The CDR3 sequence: CASIRQGEAFF. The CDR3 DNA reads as TGTGCCAGCATTCGACAGGGGGAAGCTTTCTTT.

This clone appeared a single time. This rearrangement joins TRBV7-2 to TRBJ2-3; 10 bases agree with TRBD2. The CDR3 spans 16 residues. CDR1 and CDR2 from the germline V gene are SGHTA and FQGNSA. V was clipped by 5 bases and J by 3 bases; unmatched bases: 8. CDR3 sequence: CASSMSGRAGTDTQYF. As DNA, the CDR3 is TGTGCCAGCAGCATGAGCGGGAGGGCCGGTACAGATACGCAGTATTTT.

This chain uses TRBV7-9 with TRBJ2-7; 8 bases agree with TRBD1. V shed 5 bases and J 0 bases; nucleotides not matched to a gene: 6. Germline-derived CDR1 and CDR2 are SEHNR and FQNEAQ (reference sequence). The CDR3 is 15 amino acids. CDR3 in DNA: TGTGCCAGCAGCACCGGGACAGGCATCTCCTACGAGCAGTACTTC. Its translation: CASSTGTGISYEQYF.

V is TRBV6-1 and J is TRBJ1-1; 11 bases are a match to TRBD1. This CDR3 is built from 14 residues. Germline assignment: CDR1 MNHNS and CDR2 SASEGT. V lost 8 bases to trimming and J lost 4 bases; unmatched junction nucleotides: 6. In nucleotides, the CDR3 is TGTGCCAGCCGGACAGGGGGCGAGGGCACTGAAGCTTTCTTT. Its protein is CASRTGGEGTEAFF.

CDR3: CASSAGLSTGELFF. CDR3 DNA: TGTGCCAGCAGCGCGGGACTGTCCACCGGGGAGCTGTTTTTT. The V gene is TRBV7-3, the J gene TRBJ2-2; D possibly corresponds to TRBD2 (6 bases). The V end lost 5 bases, the J end lost 4 bases, and 11 bases lay between the germline ends. Germline assignment: CDR1 SGHTA and CDR2 FQGTGA. This CDR3 contains 14 residues.

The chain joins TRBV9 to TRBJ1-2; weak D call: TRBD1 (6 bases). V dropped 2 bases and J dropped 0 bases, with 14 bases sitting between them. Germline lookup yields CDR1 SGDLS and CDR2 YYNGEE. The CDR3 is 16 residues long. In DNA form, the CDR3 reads TGTGCCAGCAGCGTTGGACCGGGACACCCTAACTATGGCTACACCTTC. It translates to CASSVGPGHPNYGYTF.

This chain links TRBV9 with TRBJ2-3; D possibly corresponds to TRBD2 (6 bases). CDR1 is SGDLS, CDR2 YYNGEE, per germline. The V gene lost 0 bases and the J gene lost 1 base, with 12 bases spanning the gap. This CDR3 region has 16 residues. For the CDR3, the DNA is TGTGCCAGCAGCGTAGGGAGGGGACCACGCACAGATACGCAGTATTTT. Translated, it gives CASSVGRGPRTDTQYF.

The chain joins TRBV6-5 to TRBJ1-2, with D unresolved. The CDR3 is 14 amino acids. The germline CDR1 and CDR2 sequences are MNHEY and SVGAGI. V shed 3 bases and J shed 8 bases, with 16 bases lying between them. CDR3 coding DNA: TGTGCCAGCAGTTATCTCGTATCAGGTATAGGCTACACCTTC. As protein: CASSYLVSGIGYTF.

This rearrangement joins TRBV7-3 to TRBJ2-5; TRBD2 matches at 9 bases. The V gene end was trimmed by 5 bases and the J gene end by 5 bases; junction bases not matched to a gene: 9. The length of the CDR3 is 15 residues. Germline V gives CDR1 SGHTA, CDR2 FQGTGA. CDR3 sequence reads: CASSAGTSSRETQYF. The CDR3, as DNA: TGTGCCAGCAGCGCCGGGACTAGCAGTAGGGAGACCCAGTACTTC.

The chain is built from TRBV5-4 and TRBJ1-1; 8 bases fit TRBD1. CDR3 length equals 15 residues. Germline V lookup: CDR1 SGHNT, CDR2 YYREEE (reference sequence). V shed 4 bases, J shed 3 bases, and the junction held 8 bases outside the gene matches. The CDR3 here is CASSRGQTGDTEAFF. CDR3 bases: TGTGCCAGCAGCCGCGGGCAGACAGGGGACACTGAAGCTTTCTTT.

The CDR3 loop reads CASSSLSPGGRNIQYF. The CDR3 bases are TGTGCCAGTAGTTCACTCTCCCCCGGGGGGCGGAACATTCAGTACTTC. The chain couples TRBV19 to TRBJ2-4, with TRBD2 as a possible D gene (7 bases). This CDR3 is built from 16 residues. Between the trimmed V and J ends, which lost 5 bases and 7 bases, there was a span of 21 bases. CDR1 is LNHDA, CDR2 SQIVND, per germline (reference sequence).

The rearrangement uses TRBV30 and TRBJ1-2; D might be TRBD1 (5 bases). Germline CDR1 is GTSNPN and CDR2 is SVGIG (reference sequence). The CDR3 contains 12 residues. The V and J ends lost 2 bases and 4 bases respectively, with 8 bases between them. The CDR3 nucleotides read TGTGCCTGGAGTCCAGGGTTCTATGGCTACACCTTC. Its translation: CAWSPGFYGYTF.

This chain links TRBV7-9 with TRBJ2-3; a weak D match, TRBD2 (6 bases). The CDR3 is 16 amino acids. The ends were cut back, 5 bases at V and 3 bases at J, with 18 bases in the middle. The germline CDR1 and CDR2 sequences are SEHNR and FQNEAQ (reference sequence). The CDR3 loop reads CASSPPGRGTTDTQYF. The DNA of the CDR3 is TGTGCCAGCAGCCCACCGGGGCGGGGCACGACAGATACGCAGTATTTT.

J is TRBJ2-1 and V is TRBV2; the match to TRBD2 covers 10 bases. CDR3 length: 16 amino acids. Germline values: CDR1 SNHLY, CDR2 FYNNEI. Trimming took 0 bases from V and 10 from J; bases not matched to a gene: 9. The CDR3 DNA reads TGTGCCAGCAGTGAAGCGCGAGCGGGAGGGGGCTGGGAGCAGTTCTTC. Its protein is CASSEARAGGGWEQFF.

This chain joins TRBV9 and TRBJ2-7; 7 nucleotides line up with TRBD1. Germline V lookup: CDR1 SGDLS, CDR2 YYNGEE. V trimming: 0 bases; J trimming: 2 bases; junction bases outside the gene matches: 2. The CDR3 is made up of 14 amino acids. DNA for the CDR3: TGTGCCAGCAGCGTAGGCCAGGGGGCCTACGAGCAGTACTTC. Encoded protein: CASSVGQGAYEQYF.

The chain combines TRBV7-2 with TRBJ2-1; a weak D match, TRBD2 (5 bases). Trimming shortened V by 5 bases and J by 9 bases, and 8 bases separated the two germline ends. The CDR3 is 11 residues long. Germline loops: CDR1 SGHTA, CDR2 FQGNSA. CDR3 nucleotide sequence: TGTGCCAGCAGCCCCCGGGGTGAGCAGTTCTTC. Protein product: CASSPRGEQFF.

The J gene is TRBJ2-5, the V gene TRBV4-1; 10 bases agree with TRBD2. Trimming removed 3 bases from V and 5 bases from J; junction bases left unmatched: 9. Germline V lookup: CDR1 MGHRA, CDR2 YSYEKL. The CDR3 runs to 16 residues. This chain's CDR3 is CASSHLAGGSLETQYF. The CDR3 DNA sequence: TGCGCCAGCAGCCATTTAGCGGGGGGCTCCCTGGAGACCCAGTACTTC.

CDR3 coding DNA: TGTGCCAGCACCCCACAGAGTGCAGATACGCAGTATTTT. It translates to CASTPQSADTQYF. The chain combines TRBV12-3 or TRBV12-4 with TRBJ2-3, with no clear D. Trimming took 7 bases from V and 4 from J, leaving 12 bases between them. The length of the CDR3 is 13 residues.

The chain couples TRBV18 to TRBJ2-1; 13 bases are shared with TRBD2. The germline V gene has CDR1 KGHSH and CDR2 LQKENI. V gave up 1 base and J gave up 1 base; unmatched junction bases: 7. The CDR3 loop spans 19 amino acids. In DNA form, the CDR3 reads TGTGCCAGCTCACCACTAAGGACTAGCGGGGGAGGGTCCTACAATGAGCAGTTCTTC. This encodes CASSPLRTSGGGSYNEQFF.

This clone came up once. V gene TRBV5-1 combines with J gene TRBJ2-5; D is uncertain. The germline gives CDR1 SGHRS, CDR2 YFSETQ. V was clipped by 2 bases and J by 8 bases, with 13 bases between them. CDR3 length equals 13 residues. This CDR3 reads CASSFDQRGTQYF. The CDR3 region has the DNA TGCGCCAGCAGCTTTGACCAAAGAGGTACCCAGTACTTC.

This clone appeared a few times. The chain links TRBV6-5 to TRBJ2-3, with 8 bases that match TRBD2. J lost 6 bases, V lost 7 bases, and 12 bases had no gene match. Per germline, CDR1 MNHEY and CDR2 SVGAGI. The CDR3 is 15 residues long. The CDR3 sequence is CASTPLGTRADTQYF. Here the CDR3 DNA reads TGTGCCAGCACCCCCCTCGGGACTAGAGCCGATACGCAGTATTTT.

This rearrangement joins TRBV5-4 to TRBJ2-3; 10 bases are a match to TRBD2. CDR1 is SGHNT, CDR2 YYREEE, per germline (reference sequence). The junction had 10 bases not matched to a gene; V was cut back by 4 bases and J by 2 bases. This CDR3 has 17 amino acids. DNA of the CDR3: TGTGCCAGCAGCCACAGGTTAGCGGGAGGTCCCACAGATACGCAGTATTTT. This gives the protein CASSHRLAGGPTDTQYF. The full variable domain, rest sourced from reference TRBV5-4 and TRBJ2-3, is ETGVTQSPTHLIKTRGQQVTLRCSSQSGHNTVSWYQQALGQGPQFIFQYYREEENGRGNFPPRFSGLQFPNYSSELNVNALELDDSALYLCASSHRLAGGPTDTQYFGPGTRLTVL.